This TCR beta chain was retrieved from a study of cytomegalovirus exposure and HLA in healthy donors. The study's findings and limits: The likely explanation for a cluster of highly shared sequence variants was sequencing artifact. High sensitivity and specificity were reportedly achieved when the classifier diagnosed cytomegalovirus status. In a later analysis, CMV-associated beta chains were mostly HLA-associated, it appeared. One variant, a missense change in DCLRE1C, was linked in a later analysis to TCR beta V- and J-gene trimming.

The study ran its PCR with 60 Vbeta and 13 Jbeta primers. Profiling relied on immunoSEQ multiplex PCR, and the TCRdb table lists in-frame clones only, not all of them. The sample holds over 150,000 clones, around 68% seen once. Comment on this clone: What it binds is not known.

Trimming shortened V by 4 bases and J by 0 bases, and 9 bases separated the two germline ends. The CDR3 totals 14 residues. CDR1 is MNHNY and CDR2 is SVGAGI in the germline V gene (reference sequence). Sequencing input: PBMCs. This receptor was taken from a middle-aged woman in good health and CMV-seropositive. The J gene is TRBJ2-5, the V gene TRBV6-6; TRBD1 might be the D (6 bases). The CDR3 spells CASSFQGYQETQYF. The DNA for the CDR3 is TGTGCCAGCAGTTTTCAGGGGTACCAAGAGACCCAGTACTTC.